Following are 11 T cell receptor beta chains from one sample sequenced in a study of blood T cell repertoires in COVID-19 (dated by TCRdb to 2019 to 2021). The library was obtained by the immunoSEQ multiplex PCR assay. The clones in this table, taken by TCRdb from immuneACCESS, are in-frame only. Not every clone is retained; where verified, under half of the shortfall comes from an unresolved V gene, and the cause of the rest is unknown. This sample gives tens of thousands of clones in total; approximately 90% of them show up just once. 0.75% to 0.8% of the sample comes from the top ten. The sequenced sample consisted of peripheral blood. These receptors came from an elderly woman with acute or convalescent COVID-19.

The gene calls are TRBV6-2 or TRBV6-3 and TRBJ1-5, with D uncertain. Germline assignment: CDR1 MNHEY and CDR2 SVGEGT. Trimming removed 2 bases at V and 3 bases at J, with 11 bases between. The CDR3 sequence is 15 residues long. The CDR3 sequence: CASSYAGAYNQPQHF. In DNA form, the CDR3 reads TGTGCCAGCAGTTACGCGGGCGCTTACAATCAGCCCCAGCATTTT.

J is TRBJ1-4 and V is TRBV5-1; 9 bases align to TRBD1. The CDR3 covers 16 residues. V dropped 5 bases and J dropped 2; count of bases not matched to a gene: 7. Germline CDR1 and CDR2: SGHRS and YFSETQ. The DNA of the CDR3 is TGCGCCAGCAGAAATACCGGGACAGGGACTAATGAAAAACTGTTTTTT. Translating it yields CASRNTGTGTNEKLFF.

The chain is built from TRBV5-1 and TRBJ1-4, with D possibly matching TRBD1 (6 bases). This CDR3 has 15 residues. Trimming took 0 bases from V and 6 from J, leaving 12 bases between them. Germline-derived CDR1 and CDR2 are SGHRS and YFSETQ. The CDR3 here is CASSLGGRGDEKLFF. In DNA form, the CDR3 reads TGCGCCAGCAGCTTGGGTGGCAGGGGTGATGAAAAACTGTTTTTT.

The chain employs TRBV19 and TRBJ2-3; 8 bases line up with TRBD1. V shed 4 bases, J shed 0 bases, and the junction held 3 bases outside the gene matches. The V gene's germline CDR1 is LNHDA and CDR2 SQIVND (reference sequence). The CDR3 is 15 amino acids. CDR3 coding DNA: TGTGCCAGTAGTAGACAGGGGCCTAGCACAGATACGCAGTATTTT. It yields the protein CASSRQGPSTDTQYF.

The DNA for the CDR3 is TGTGCCAGCAGTGAAGCCAGGAAGAACACCGGGGAGCTGTTTTTT. Its protein product is CASSEARKNTGELFF. V and J are TRBV25-1 and TRBJ2-2; D unresolved. In germline, CDR1 is MGHDK, CDR2 SYGVNS. This CDR3 region has 15 residues. Trimming removed 2 bases from V and 1 base from J, with 8 bases in between.

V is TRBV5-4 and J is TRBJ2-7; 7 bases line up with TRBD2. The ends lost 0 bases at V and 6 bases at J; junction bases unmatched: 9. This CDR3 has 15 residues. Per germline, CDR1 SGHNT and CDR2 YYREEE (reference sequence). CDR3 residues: CASSLGGSLDPEQYF. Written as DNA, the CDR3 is TGTGCCAGCAGCTTGGGCGGGAGCCTTGACCCCGAGCAGTACTTC. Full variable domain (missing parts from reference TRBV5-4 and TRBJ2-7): ETGVTQSPTHLIKTRGQQVTLRCSSQSGHNTVSWYQQALGQGPQFIFQYYREEENGRGNFPPRFSGLQFPNYSSELNVNALELDDSALYLCASSLGGSLDPEQYFGPGTRLTVT.

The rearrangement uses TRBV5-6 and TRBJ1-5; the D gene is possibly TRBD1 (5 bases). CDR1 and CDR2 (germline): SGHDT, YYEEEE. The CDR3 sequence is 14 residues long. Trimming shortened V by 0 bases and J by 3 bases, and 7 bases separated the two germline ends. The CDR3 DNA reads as TGTGCCAGCAGCTTGGCAGGGTACAATCAGCCCCAGCATTTT. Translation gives CASSLAGYNQPQHF.

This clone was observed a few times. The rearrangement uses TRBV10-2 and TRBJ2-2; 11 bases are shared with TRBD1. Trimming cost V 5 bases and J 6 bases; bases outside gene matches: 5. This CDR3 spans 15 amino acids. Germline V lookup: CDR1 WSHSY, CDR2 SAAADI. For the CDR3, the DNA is TGCGCCAGCAGTAATGGACAGGGGGCTTCCGGGGAGCTGTTTTTT. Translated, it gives CASSNGQGASGELFF.

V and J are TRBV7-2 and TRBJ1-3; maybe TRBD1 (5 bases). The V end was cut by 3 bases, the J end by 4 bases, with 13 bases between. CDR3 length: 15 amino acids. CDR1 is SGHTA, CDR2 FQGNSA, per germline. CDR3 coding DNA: TGTGCCAGCAGCTTTAATCAGGGCCCCGGAAACACCATATATTTT. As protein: CASSFNQGPGNTIYF.

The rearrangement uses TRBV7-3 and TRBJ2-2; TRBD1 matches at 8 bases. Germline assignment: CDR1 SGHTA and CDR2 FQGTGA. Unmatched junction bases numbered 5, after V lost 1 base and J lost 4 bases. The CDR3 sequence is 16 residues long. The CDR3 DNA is TGTGCCAGCAGCTTAAATGGGGACAGGAGCACCGGGGAGCTGTTTTTT. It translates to CASSLNGDRSTGELFF.

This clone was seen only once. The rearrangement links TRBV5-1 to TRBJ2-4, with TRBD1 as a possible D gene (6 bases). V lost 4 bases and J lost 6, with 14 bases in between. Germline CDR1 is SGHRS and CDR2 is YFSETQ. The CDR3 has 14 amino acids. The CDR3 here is CASSHRDIGNIQYF. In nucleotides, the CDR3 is TGCGCCAGCAGCCACCGGGACATAGGAAACATTCAGTACTTC.